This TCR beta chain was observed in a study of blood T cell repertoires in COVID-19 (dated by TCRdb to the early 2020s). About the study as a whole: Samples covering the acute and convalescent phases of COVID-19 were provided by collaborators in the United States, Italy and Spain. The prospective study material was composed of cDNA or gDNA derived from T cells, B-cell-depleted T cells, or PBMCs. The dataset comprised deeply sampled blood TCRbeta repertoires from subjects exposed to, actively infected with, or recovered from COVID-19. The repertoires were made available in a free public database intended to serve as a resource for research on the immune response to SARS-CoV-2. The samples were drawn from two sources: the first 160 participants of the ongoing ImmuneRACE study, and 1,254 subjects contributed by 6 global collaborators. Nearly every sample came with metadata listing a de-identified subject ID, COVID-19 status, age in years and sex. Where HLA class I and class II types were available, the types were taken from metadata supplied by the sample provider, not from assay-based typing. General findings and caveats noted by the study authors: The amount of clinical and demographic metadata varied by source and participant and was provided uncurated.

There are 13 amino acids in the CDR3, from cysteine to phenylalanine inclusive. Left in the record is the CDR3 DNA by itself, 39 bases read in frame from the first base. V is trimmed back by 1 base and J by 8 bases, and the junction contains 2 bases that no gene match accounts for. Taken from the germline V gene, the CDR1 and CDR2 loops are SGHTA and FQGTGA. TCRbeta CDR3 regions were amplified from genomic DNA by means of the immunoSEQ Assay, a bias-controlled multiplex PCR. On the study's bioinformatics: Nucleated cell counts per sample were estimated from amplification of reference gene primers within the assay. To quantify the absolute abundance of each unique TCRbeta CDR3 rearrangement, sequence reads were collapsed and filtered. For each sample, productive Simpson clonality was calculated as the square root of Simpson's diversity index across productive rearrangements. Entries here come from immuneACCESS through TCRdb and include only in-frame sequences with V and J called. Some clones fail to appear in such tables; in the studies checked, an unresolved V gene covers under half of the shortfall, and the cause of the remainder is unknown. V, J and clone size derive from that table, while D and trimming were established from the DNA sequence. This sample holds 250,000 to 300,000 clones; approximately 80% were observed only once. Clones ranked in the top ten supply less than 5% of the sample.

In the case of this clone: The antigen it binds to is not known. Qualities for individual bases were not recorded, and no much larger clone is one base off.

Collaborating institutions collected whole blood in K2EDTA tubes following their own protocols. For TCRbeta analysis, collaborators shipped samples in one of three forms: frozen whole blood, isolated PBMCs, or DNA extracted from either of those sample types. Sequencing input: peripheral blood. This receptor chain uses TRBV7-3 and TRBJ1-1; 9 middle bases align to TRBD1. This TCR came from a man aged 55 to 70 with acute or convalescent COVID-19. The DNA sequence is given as TGTGCCAGCAGCTTAATCGGACAGGGGGAAGCTTTCTTT. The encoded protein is CASSLIGQGEAFF. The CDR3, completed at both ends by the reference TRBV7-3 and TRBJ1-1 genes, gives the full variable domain GAGVSQTPSNKVTEKGKYVELRCDPISGHTALYWYRQSLGQGPEFLIYFQGTGAADDSGLPNDRFFAVRPEGSVSTLKIQRTERGDSAVYLCASSLIGQGEAFFGQGTRLTVV.